This record looks at one TCR beta chain sequence and its context. Repertoires were generated with immunoSEQ multiplex PCR, while TCRdb's copy carries only in-frame clones and drops some. The data contain about 59,000 clones, approximately 83% of them singletons. This record comes from a study of technical replicates of blood from a few donors. CDR3 length: 17 residues. Germline assignment: CDR1 SGHVS and CDR2 FQNEAQ. J lost 0 bases, V lost 2 bases, and 9 bases had no gene match. The rearrangement joins TRBV7-8 to TRBJ2-7, with 8 nucleotides matching TRBD2. This clonotype was sampled from a human donor in good health. Some clones in this sample may be carry-over from other donors' samples. The specimen was PBMCs. For the CDR3, the DNA is TGTGCCAGCAGCTTACACGGGGGGGGTTCTAGCTCCTACGAGCAGTACTTC. Translating it yields CASSLHGGGSSSYEQYF.